This section outlines one T cell receptor (beta chain) sequence together with its context. Which antigen it targets is not known. The sample holds no much larger clone one base away, and base qualities are not on file. Collaborating institutions collected whole blood in K2EDTA tubes following their own protocols. For TCRbeta analysis, collaborators shipped samples in one of three forms: frozen whole blood, isolated PBMCs, or DNA extracted from either of those sample types. This sample is drawn from a study of blood T cell repertoires in COVID-19 (dated by TCRdb to 2020 to 2022). At the level of the whole study: The collaborator samples originated in the United States, Italy and Spain and spanned the acute and convalescent phases of COVID-19. The prospective study material was composed of cDNA or gDNA derived from T cells, B-cell-depleted T cells, or PBMCs. Subjects who had been exposed to COVID-19, were actively infected with it, or had recovered from it provided the deeply sampled blood TCRbeta repertoires that made up the dataset. The repertoires were released in a freely available public database intended as a resource for research on the immune response to SARS-CoV-2. The samples were drawn from the first 160 participants of the ongoing ImmuneRACE study and from 1,254 subjects provided by 6 global collaborators. The sample metadata nearly always contained a de-identified subject ID, COVID-19 status, age in years and sex. HLA class I and class II types, where available, came from metadata supplied by the sample provider rather than from assay-based typing.

The germline V gene specifies LGHNA as CDR1 and YSLEER as CDR2. The trim is 5 bases for V and 0 bases for J, with a gap of 11 bases between the germline ends. Its CDR3 holds 15 amino acids, cysteine through phenylalanine. The CDR3 DNA has 45 bases and is translated from base 1. The immunoSEQ Assay, a bias-controlled multiplex PCR, was used to amplify TCRbeta CDR3 regions from genomic DNA. The authors' analysis ran thus. The number of nucleated cells in each sample was estimated by amplification of reference gene primers within the assay. To quantify the absolute abundance of each unique TCRbeta CDR3 rearrangement, sequence reads were collapsed and filtered. For each sample, productive Simpson clonality was calculated as the square root of Simpson's diversity index across productive rearrangements. The table was pulled from immuneACCESS by TCRdb, which kept in-frame rearrangements only. Such tables lose some clones; where checked, under half of the loss comes from unresolved V genes, and the rest has no known cause. That table is the source of V, J and clone size, and D and trimming were worked out from the DNA. A total of approximately 170,000 clones appear in this sample, 86% of them only once. Approximately 4% of the sample rests with the top ten.

Findings and caveats that apply to the study as a whole: How much clinical and demographic metadata was included differed by source and by participant, and the metadata was provided uncurated.

This sequence originates from a woman between 65 and 79 years old with acute or convalescent COVID-19. Material: peripheral blood. In this chain, TRBV4-3 is recombined with TRBJ1-3; the D segment could be TRBD1, given 6 matching bases. This receptor carries the CDR3 CASSLGHYSGNTIYF. The DNA reads TGCGCCAGCAGCTTGGGACACTACTCTGGAAACACCATATATTTT.